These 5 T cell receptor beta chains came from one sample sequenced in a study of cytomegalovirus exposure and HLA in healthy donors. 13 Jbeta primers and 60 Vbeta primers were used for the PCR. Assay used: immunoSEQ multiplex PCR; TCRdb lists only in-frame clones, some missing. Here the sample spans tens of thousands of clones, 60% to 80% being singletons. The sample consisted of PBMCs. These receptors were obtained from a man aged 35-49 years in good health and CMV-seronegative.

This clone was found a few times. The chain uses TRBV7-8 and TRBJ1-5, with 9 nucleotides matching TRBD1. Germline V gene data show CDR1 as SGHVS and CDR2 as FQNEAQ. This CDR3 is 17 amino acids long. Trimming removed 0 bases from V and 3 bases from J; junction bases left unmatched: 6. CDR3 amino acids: CASSLAGGTGHNQPQHF. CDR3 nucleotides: TGTGCCAGCAGCTTAGCGGGGGGGACAGGGCACAATCAGCCCCAGCATTTT.

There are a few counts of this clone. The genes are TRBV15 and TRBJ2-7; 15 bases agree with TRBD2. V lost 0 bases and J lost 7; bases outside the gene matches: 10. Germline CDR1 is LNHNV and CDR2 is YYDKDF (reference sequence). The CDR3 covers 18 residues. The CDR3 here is CATSRDWRGTSGRYEQYF. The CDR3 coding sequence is TGTGCCACCAGCAGAGATTGGAGAGGGACTAGCGGGAGGTATGAGCAGTACTTC.

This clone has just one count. The CDR3 region is CASSLKQAAPYNEQFF. As DNA, the CDR3 is TGCGCCAGCAGCTTAAAACAAGCGGCCCCCTACAATGAGCAGTTCTTC. The chain has TRBV5-1 and TRBJ2-1; D possibly corresponds to TRBD2 (5 bases). The V gene lost 2 bases and the J gene lost 2 bases, with 14 bases spanning the gap. Looked up from germline, CDR1 is SGHRS and CDR2 is YFSETQ. There are 16 residues in the CDR3.

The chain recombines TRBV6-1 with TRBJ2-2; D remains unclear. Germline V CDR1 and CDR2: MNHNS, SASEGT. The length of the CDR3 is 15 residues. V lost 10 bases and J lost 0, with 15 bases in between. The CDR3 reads CATPPTPANTGELFF. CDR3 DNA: TGTGCCACCCCGCCGACTCCCGCGAACACCGGGGAGCTGTTTTTT.

CDR3 protein: CARTRGYYTEAFF. The CDR3 bases are TGTGCCCGGACCAGGGGTTATTACACTGAAGCTTTCTTT. The V gene is TRBV30, the J gene TRBJ1-1; maybe TRBD1 (6 bases). The CDR3 runs to 13 residues. V was pared by 8 bases and J by 3 bases, with 16 bases between. The germline CDR1 and CDR2 sequences are GTSNPN and SVGIG (reference sequence).